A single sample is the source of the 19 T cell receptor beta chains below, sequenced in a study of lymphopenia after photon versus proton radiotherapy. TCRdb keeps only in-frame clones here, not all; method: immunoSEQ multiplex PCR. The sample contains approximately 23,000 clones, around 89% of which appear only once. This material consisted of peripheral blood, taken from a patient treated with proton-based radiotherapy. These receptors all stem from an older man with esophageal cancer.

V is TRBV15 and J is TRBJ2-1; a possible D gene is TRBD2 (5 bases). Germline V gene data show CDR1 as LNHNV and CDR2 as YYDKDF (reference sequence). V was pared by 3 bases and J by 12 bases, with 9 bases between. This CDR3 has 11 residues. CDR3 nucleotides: TGTGCCACCAGCAGGTGGGAGCTGCAGTTCTTC. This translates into CATSRWELQFF.

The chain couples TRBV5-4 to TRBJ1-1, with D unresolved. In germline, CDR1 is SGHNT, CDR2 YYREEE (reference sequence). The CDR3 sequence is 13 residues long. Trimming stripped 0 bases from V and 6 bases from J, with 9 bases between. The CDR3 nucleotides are TGTGCCAGCAGCTTGGCGCCCAGCCCTGAAGCTTTCTTT. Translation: CASSLAPSPEAFF.

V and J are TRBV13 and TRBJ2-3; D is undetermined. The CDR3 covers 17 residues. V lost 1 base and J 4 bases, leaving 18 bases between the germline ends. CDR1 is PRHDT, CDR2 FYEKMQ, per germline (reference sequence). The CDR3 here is CASSLVYSRKGPDTQYF. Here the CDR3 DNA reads TGTGCCAGCAGCTTAGTGTATTCTAGGAAAGGCCCAGATACGCAGTATTTT.

The CDR3 nucleotides read TGTGCCAGCAGCTTGGCTTATGGAACTAATGAAAAACTGTTTTTT. Translation: CASSLAYGTNEKLFF. The rearrangement joins TRBV5-6 to TRBJ1-4; D is unclear. The length of the CDR3 is 15 residues. Trimming pared 0 bases from V and 1 base from J, leaving 7 bases between. CDR1 and CDR2 (germline): SGHDT, YYEEEE.

CDR3 residues: CASSLVGETGPNYEQYF. DNA for the CDR3: TGTGCCAGCAGCTTAGTGGGGGAGACAGGACCTAACTACGAGCAGTACTTC. The chain is built from TRBV7-9 and TRBJ2-7; tentatively, D is TRBD1 (6 bases). There are 17 residues in the CDR3. Deletions cut 1 base from V and 3 bases from J, with 19 bases between. Germline lookup yields CDR1 SEHNR and CDR2 FQNEAQ (reference sequence).

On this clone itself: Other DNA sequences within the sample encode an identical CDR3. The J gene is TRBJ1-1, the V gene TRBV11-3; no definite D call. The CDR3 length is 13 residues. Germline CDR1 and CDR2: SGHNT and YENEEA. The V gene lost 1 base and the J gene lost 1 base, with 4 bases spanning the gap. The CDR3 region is CASSLGRNTEAFF. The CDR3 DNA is TGTGCCAGCAGCTTAGGGCGGAACACTGAAGCTTTCTTT.

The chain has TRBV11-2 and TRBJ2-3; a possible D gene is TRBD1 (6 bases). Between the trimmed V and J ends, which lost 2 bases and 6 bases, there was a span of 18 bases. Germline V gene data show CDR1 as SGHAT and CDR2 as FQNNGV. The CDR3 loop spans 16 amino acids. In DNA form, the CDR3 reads TGTGCCAGCAGCTTATTGGTCCTGGGGGCAGGGGATACGCAGTATTTT. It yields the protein CASSLLVLGAGDTQYF.

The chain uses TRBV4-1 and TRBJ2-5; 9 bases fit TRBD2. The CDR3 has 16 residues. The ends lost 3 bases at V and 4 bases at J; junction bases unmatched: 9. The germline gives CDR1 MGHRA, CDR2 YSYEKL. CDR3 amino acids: CASSHPGLARRETQYF. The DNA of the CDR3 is TGCGCCAGCAGCCACCCAGGACTAGCGAGAAGAGAGACCCAGTACTTC.

The CDR3 protein is CASSIIAGDNYEQYF. CDR3 nucleotide sequence: TGTGCCAGTAGTATTATAGCGGGAGATAACTACGAGCAGTACTTC. V usage is TRBV19 and J usage is TRBJ2-7; 9 bases are a match to TRBD2. The junction had 6 bases not matched to a gene; V was cut back by 3 bases and J by 3 bases. Germline V CDR1 and CDR2: LNHDA, SQIVND (reference sequence). The CDR3 is 15 residues long.

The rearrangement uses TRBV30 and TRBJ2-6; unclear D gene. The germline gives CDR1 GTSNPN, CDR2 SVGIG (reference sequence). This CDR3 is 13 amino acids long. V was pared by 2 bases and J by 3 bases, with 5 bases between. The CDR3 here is CAWSFGGANVLTF. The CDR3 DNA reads TGTGCCTGGAGTTTTGGTGGGGCCAACGTCCTGACTTTC. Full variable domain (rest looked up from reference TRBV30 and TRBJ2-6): SQTIHQWPATLVQPVGSPLSLECTVEGTSNPNLYWYRQAAGRGLQLLFYSVGIGQISSEVPQNLSASRPQDRQFILSSKKLLLSDSGFYLCAWSFGGANVLTFGAGSRLTVL.

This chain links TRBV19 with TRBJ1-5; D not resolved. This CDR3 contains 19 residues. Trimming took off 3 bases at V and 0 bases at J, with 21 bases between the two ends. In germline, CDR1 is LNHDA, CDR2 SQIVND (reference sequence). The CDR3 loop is CASSISFLSRHDSNQPQHF. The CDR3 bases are TGTGCCAGTAGTATCTCTTTTCTGTCGAGGCACGATAGCAATCAGCCCCAGCATTTT.

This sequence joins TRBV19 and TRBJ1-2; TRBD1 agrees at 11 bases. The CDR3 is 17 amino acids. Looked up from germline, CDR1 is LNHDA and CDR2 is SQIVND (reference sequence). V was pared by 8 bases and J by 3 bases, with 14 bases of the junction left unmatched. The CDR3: CASYKDRGLQGYYGYTF. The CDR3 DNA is TGTGCCAGTTATAAGGACAGGGGGCTTCAGGGGTACTATGGCTACACCTTC.

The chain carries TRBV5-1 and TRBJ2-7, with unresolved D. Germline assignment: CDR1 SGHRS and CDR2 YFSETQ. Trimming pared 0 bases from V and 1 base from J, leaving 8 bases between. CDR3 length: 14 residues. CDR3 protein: CASSLVGLSYEQYF. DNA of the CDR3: TGCGCCAGCAGCTTGGTCGGGCTATCCTACGAGCAGTACTTC. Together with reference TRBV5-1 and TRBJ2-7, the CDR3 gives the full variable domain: KAGVTQTPRYLIKTRGQQVTLSCSPISGHRSVSWYQQTPGQGLQFLFEYFSETQRNKGNFPGRFSGRQFSNSRSEMNVSTLELGDSALYLCASSLVGLSYEQYFGPGTRLTVT.

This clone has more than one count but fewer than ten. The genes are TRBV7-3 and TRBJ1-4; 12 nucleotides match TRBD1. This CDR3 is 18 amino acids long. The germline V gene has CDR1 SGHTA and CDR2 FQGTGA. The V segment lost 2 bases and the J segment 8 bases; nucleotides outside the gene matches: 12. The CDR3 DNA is TGTGCCAGCAGCTTATACCCCTCTGGGACAGGGGGCGGGGAAAAACTGTTTTTT. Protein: CASSLYPSGTGGGEKLFF.

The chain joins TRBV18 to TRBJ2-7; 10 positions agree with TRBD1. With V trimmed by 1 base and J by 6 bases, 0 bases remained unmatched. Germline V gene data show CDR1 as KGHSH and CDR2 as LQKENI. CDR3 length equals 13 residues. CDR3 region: CASSPRDRGEQYF. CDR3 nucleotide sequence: TGTGCCAGCTCACCACGGGACAGGGGCGAGCAGTACTTC.

CDR3 coding DNA: TGTGCCAGCAGCTTGGGGACGGCCAAAGAGACCCAGTACTTC. Translating gives CASSLGTAKETQYF. V and J are TRBV5-4 and TRBJ2-5; no definite D call. V gave up 0 bases and J gave up 3 bases, with 9 bases separating them. Germline CDR1 is SGHNT and CDR2 is YYREEE (reference sequence). The CDR3 consists of 14 residues.

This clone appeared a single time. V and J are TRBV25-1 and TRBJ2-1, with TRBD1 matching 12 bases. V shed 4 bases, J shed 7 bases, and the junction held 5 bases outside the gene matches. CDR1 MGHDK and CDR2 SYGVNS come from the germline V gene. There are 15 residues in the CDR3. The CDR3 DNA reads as TGTGCCAGCAGTGGGCCGGGACAGGGGGCAAATGAGCAGTTCTTC. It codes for CASSGPGQGANEQFF.

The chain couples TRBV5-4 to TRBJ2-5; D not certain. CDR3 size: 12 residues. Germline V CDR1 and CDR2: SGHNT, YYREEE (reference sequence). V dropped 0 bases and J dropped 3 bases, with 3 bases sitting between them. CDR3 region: CASSLGEETQYF. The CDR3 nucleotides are TGTGCCAGCAGCTTGGGAGAAGAGACCCAGTACTTC.

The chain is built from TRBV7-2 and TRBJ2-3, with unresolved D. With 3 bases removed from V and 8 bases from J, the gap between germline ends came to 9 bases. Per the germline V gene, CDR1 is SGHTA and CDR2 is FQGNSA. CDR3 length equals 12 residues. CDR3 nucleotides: TGTGCCAGCAGCTTTGAACGGTCTACGCAGTATTTT. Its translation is CASSFERSTQYF.